This entry features one TCR beta chain sequence. Its cognate antigen is unknown. The CDR3 extends over 16 amino acids. J lost 0 bases, V lost 5 bases, and 7 bases had no gene match. Germline-derived CDR1 and CDR2 are SGHRS and YFSETQ. The data were taken from a study of cytomegalovirus exposure and HLA in healthy donors. Study conclusions and caveats: Later examination showed HLA-associated TCR beta chains had greater clonal expansion than equally common others. TCR beta V segments were, for the most part, productive about 87% or about 30% of the time in an earlier analysis.

The PCR ran on 60 Vbeta and 13 Jbeta primers. TCRdb's copy holds only in-frame clones and misses some; the assay was immunoSEQ multiplex PCR. The data hold under 200,000 clones, with about 80% observed a single time. Donors consisted of healthy bone marrow donors. The sample taken for sequencing was PBMCs. This receptor was obtained from a man aged 35 to 55 in good health and CMV-seronegative. The chain uses TRBV5-1 and TRBJ1-1, with 10 bases lining up with TRBD1. This chain's CDR3 is CASSFGTGAMNTEAFF. The CDR3 DNA is TGCGCCAGCAGTTTCGGGACAGGGGCTATGAACACTGAAGCTTTCTTT.